The following is a T cell receptor (beta chain) sequence with its context. With V trimmed by 4 bases and J by 1 base, 8 bases remained unmatched. Per germline, CDR1 MDHEN and CDR2 SYDVKM. CDR3 length: 16 amino acids. This sample stems from a study of blood T cell repertoires in COVID-19. Study context: The analysed material was cDNA or gDNA that came from T cells, B-cell-depleted T cells, or PBMCs.

Researchers sorted participants into cohorts using their self-reported clinical history. Two negative PCRs, clearance, or symptom resolution were required of recovered Cohort 3 donors. Sequencing was performed with immunoSEQ multiplex PCR; in TCRdb, only in-frame clones are kept and a portion is missing. The sample has about 360,000 clones; roughly 86% are singletons. This sequence was found in a man between 25 and 39 years old who had recovered from COVID-19. The chain joins TRBV28 to TRBJ2-3; the match to TRBD1 covers 7 bases. The sequenced sample was PBMCs or T cells enriched from blood (not recorded which). The CDR3 loop reads CASSSPTGSGTDTQYF. CDR3 DNA sequence: TGTGCCAGCAGTTCCCCGACAGGGTCGGGCACAGATACGCAGTATTTT.